The clone carrying this T cell receptor (beta chain) was recorded many times. The data derive from a study of T cells in Graves' hyperthyroidism and ophthalmopathy. The CDR3 consists of 14 residues. V lost 5 bases to trimming and J lost 6 bases; unmatched junction nucleotides: 8. Germline CDR1 is DFQATT and CDR2 is SNEGSKA (reference sequence). Researchers amplified the TCR beta CDR3 regions from RNA transcripts. TCR CDR3 regions were first amplified by RT-PCR with HTBI primers. TCRdb processed the multiplex PCR reads anew with MiXCR; each CDR3 protein has one entry. The sample has about 400,000 distinct CDR3 sequences, approximately 14% seen once.

This TCR derives from a woman younger than 30 with Graves' hyperthyroidism that later progressed to Graves' ophthalmopathy. The genes are TRBV20-1 and TRBJ1-5; the match to TRBD1 covers 9 bases. The specimen sequenced was blood. The CDR3 sequence: CSAWGQGGGQPQHF. As DNA, the CDR3 is TGCAGTGCTTGGGGACAGGGAGGTGGTCAGCCCCAGCATTTT.